This TCR beta chain was captured in a study of Ad26.COV2.S vaccination and SARS-CoV-2 variants (dated by TCRdb to about 2021). Study-level background: Vaccine-arm donors were drawn from COV1001, a multicentre, randomized, double-blind, placebo-controlled phase I-IIa trial of Ad26.COV2.S in healthy adults. Ad26.COV2.S was given intramuscularly at 5x10^10 or 1x10^11 viral particles, as a single shot or as two shots 56 days apart. Sequencing of the TCRbeta repertoire served to evaluate the specificity and breadth of SARS-CoV-2-reactive T cell receptors following Ad26.COV2.S vaccination. A total of 32 samples were included in the TCR-sequenced set, comprising around 19 Ad26.COV2.S vaccine recipients, 5 placebo recipients and 8 SARS-CoV-2 convalescent individuals. Participants in the trial were split at random into five groups of five each, receiving low-dose or high-dose Ad26.COV2.S once or twice, or else placebo on both occasions. Investigators did not know the trial group allocation while performing experiments and assessing outcomes.

TCRbeta CDR3 regions were sequenced with the immunoSEQ Assay. After extraction, genomic DNA underwent amplification by bias-controlled multiplex PCR, followed by high-throughput sequencing. As for how the authors treated the data: Collapsing and filtering of sequences were performed to quantify the absolute abundance of each unique TCRbeta CDR3 region. Usable DNA was measured by amplifying reference genes present in all nucleated cells, and TCRbeta template counts were normalized to that usable DNA to estimate T cell fraction. Repertoire TCRs were annotated as SARS-CoV-2-specific by exact matching of V gene, CDR3 amino acid sequence and J gene to a known reactive TCR set. The reference SARS-CoV-2 TCR set was derived from MIRA and filtered for enrichment in COVID-19-positive ImmuneCODE repertoires, a step that removed public or cross-reactive TCRs. Using the MIRA antigens, annotated TCRs were further analysed by specific ORF or by position within an ORF. Breadth was defined as annotated unique rearrangements over total unique productive rearrangements; depth was the summed frequency of those rearrangements. Two-sided Wilcoxon rank-sum tests were used to compare TCR breadth between groups. What TCRdb holds here is the immuneACCESS table cut down to in-frame rearrangements. Part of the clones is not present; checked against another copy, under half of the missing clones reflect an unresolved V gene, and the others are unexplained. Clonal size and the V and J genes are those of that table, whereas D and trimming came from the DNA. The sample table holds fewer than 400,000 clones, of which about nine tenths were seen once. The ten biggest clones cover 1.9% of the sample.

Counted from cysteine to phenylalanine, this CDR3 has 16 amino acids. CDR3 DNA only is kept here, 48 bases in frame from base 1. The junction carries 13 bases between V and J, which are trimmed by 0 bases and 2 bases respectively. Reading the germline V gene gives CDR1 LGHNA and CDR2 YNFKEQ. The paper's findings and limits, for the study overall: Ad26.COV2.S recipients had higher spike-specific TCR breadth than placebo recipients (P = 0.0014). Vaccine and placebo recipients had similar non-spike TCR breadth, a finding consistent with the vaccine containing only spike. After vaccination, substantial breadth of spike-specific CD8+ and CD4+ T cell responses was reported. The study was not powered for comparison of responses between vaccine doses or regimens. The authors noted that total T cell responses may have been underestimated by the TCR breadth and depth analyses.

On this clone: No cognate antigen has been identified for it. There are no base qualities to consult, and no much larger clone falls within one base.

This specimen's treatment or condition label, interpreted: 19 received Ad26.COV2.S at low or high dose, single or two shots; roughly five received placebo; per-sample allocation not given. For vaccine and placebo recipients, the sequenced repertoires came from samples collected on day 63 after the first injection. In Cohort 1b, more than 20 adults aged 18-55 years were enrolled at a single site in Boston, USA, between 29 July and 7 August 2020. Ad26.COV2.S was a replication-incompetent adenovirus type 26 vector expressing a prefusion-stabilized SARS-CoV-2 spike protein from the original Wuhan strain.

The receptor was derived from a person aged 18-65 years who received the Ad26.COV2.S COVID-19 vaccine or a placebo. This specimen consisted of peripheral blood, obtained in a trial of Ad26.COV2.S vaccine versus placebo. The sequence joins TRBV4-2 to TRBJ1-2, with the identity of the D gene unclear. The base sequence is TGTGCCAGCAGCCAAGATATTGGGTCGGGCAACTATGGCTACACCTTC. It codes for CASSQDIGSGNYGYTF.